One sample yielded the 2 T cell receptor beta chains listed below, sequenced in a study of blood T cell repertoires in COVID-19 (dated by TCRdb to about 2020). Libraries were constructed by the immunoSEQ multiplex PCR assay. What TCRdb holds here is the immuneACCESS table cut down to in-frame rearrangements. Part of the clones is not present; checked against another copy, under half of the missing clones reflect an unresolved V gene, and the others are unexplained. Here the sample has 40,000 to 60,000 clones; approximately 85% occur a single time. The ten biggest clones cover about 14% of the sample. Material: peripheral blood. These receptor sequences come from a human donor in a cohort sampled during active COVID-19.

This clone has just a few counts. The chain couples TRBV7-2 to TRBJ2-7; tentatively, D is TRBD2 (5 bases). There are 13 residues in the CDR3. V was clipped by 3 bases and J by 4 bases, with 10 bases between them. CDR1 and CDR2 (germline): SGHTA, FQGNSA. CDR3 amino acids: CASSFHGRYEQYF. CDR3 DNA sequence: TGTGCCAGCAGCTTCCATGGGAGATACGAGCAGTACTTC.

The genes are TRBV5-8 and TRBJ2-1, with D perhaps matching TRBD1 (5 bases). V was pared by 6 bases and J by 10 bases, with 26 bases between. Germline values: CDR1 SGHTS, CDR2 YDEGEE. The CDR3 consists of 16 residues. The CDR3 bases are TGTGCCAGCACCGTAATAGGGAAGAATGGGGCTGGGGAGCAGTTCTTC. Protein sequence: CASTVIGKNGAGEQFF. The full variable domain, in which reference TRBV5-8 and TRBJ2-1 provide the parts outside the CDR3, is EAGVTQSPTHLIKTRGQQATLRCSPISGHTSVYWYQQALGLGLQFLLWYDEGEERNRGNFPPRFSGRQFPNYSSELNVNALELEDSALYLCASTVIGKNGAGEQFFGPGTRLTVL.